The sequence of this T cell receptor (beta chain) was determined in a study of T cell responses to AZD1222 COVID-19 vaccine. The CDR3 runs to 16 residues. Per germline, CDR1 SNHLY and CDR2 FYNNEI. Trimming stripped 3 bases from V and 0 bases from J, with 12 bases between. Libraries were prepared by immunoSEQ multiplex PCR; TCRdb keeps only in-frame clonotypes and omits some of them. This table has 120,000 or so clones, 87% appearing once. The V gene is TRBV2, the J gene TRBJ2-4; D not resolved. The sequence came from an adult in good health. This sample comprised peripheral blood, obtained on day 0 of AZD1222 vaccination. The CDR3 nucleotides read TGTGCCAGCAGTGAGCGCATAGGGTTAGCCAAAAACATTCAGTACTTC. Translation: CASSERIGLAKNIQYF.